The clone carrying this T cell receptor beta chain was seen ten or more times. There are 13 residues in the CDR3. The germline CDR1 and CDR2 sequences are ENHRY and SYGVKD. V was clipped by 3 bases and J by 10 bases, with 13 bases between them. The data belong to a study of CD8 T cells in ankylosing spondylitis. As the method for making TCR beta libraries, quantitative 5'-RACE with molecular barcodes was used. TCRdb ran MiXCR on the 5' RACE reads and lists one entry per CDR3 protein. The sample holds roughly 130,000 distinct CDR3 sequences, about 7% seen once. The chain is built from TRBV10-3 and TRBJ2-1; TRBD1 might be the D (6 bases). This TCR derives from a male donor with ankylosing spondylitis or in good health (not recorded which). The sample taken for sequencing was blood, either unsorted or a sorted T cell fraction (not recorded which). The DNA for the CDR3 is TGTGCCATCAGTGACCAGGGGTCGGAGGAGCAGTTCTTC. Amino acids: CAISDQGSEEQFF.